One sample yielded the 12 T cell receptor beta chains listed below, sequenced in a study of radiotherapy plus CTLA-4 blockade in lung cancer. Sequencing used immunoSEQ multiplex PCR; TCRdb keeps in-frame clones, though not all of them. The sample lists 100,000 to 150,000 clones, 78% seen once, with approximately 5% in the top ten. Sequenced material: peripheral blood, taken from a patient treated with radiotherapy plus ipilimumab. These receptor sequences come from a human donor with non-small cell lung cancer who had a partial response to radiotherapy plus ipilimumab.

For this clone: Distinct nucleotide sequences in the sample also encode this CDR3. This CDR3 is CASSAGGGPDTQYF. DNA for the CDR3: TGTGCCAGCAGCGCCGGGGGGGGGCCAGATACGCAGTATTTT. This sequence joins TRBV9 and TRBJ2-3; TRBD2 agrees at 8 bases. This CDR3 is 14 amino acids long. Trimming cost V 3 bases and J 4 bases; bases outside gene matches: 4. Germline V gene data show CDR1 as SGDLS and CDR2 as YYNGEE. The variable domain in full, completed from reference TRBV9 and TRBJ2-3, reads DSGVTQTPKHLITATGQRVTLRCSPRSGDLSVYWYQQSLDQGLQFLIQYYNGEERAKGNILERFSAQQFPDLHSELNLSSLELGDSALYFCASSAGGGPDTQYFGPGTRLTVL.

The chain links TRBV7-6 to TRBJ2-1, with 10 bases aligning to TRBD2. V trimming: 1 base; J trimming: 6 bases; junction bases outside the gene matches: 3. This CDR3 is 15 amino acids long. Germline CDR1 reads SGHVS; CDR2 reads FNYEAQ. This CDR3 is CASSLELAGSNEQFF. DNA of the CDR3: TGTGCCAGCAGCTTAGAACTAGCGGGAAGCAATGAGCAGTTCTTC.

This chain connects TRBV6-5 to TRBJ1-1; D uncertain. Germline assignment: CDR1 MNHEY and CDR2 SVGAGI. This CDR3 region has 15 residues. The germline V and J ends were trimmed by 0 bases and 4 bases, with 12 bases remaining between them. The CDR3 nucleotides read TGTGCCAGCAGTTACTCCTCGGGCGGGGTCACTGAAGCTTTCTTT. This gives the protein CASSYSSGGVTEAFF.

This chain uses TRBV10-3 with TRBJ2-7, with D possibly matching TRBD1 (5 bases). The V and J ends lost 3 bases and 4 bases respectively, with 7 bases between them. The germline V gene has CDR1 ENHRY and CDR2 SYGVKD. The CDR3 sequence is 12 residues long. DNA for the CDR3: TGTGCCATCAGTGACAGGGCATACGAGCAGTACGTC. Encoded protein: CAISDRAYEQYV.

V usage is TRBV29-1 and J usage is TRBJ2-7, with 8 bases identical to TRBD1. The V gene's germline CDR1 is SQVTM and CDR2 ANQGSEA. The CDR3 loop spans 14 amino acids. After removal of 3 bases from V and 2 bases from J, the junction contained 6 bases not matched to a gene. CDR3 loop: CSVEGAGGPYEQYF. CDR3 DNA sequence: TGCAGCGTTGAGGGGGCAGGGGGCCCCTACGAGCAGTACTTC.

The J gene is TRBJ2-1, the V gene TRBV5-1, with D unresolved. The germline gives CDR1 SGHRS, CDR2 YFSETQ. Trimming shortened V by 4 bases and J by 0 bases, and 11 bases separated the two germline ends. The CDR3 spans 15 residues. CDR3 region: CASSKFESSYNEQFF. CDR3 coding DNA: TGCGCCAGCAGCAAATTCGAGAGCTCCTACAATGAGCAGTTCTTC. Looking up the rest from reference TRBV5-1 and TRBJ2-1 gives the full variable domain: KAGVTQTPRYLIKTRGQQVTLSCSPISGHRSVSWYQQTPGQGLQFLFEYFSETQRNKGNFPGRFSGRQFSNSRSEMNVSTLELGDSALYLCASSKFESSYNEQFFGPGTRLTVL.

This chain connects TRBV7-2 to TRBJ2-5; no definite D call. Germline CDR1 and CDR2: SGHTA and FQGNSA. Trimming shortened V by 3 bases and J by 3 bases, and 11 bases separated the two germline ends. There are 14 residues in the CDR3. CDR3 sequence (DNA): TGTGCCAGCAGCTTGGGCAGGTGGGAAGAGACCCAGTACTTC. Translated, it gives CASSLGRWEETQYF.

J is TRBJ2-7 and V is TRBV5-1; D remains ambiguous. The V end was cut by 1 base, the J end by 4 bases, with 9 bases between. The CDR3 totals 13 residues. Germline lookup yields CDR1 SGHRS and CDR2 YFSETQ. CDR3 DNA sequence: TGCGCCAGCAGCTTGAAATATCCGTACGAGCAGTACTTC. Amino acids: CASSLKYPYEQYF. Using reference TRBV5-1 and TRBJ2-7 for the parts outside the CDR3, the full variable domain is KAGVTQTPRYLIKTRGQQVTLSCSPISGHRSVSWYQQTPGQGLQFLFEYFSETQRNKGNFPGRFSGRQFSNSRSEMNVSTLELGDSALYLCASSLKYPYEQYFGPGTRLTVT.

The rearrangement joins TRBV30 to TRBJ2-5; the match to TRBD2 covers 10 bases. Germline values: CDR1 GTSNPN, CDR2 SVGIG (reference sequence). Trimming cost V 0 bases and J 5 bases; bases outside gene matches: 15. This CDR3 region has 18 residues. The CDR3 nucleotides are TGTGCCTGGAGTGTACGGACTAGCGGAGATACTTCTAAGGAGACCCAGTACTTC. Translating gives CAWSVRTSGDTSKETQYF.

The rearrangement uses TRBV11-2 and TRBJ2-7, with 7 bases fitting TRBD1. J was trimmed by 4 bases and V by 1 base; bases with no gene match: 7. Germline assignment: CDR1 SGHAT and CDR2 FQNNGV. The CDR3 spans 15 residues. This CDR3 reads CASSLAGTEKYEQYV. The CDR3 nucleotides are TGTGCCAGCAGCTTAGCCGGGACAGAGAAGTACGAGCAGTACGTC.

The rearrangement links TRBV25-1 to TRBJ1-4; no firm D call. Germline-derived CDR1 and CDR2 are MGHDK and SYGVNS. Trimming cost V 6 bases and J 2 bases, with 13 bases left between them. The CDR3 is made up of 15 amino acids. The CDR3 loop is CASSLTLGTNEKLFF. CDR3 nucleotide sequence: TGTGCCAGCAGCCTCACCTTGGGCACTAATGAAAAACTGTTTTTT.

This sequence joins TRBV15 and TRBJ1-3, with 7 nucleotides matching TRBD1. CDR3 size: 17 residues. CDR1 and CDR2 (germline): LNHNV, YYDKDF (reference sequence). Unmatched junction bases numbered 6, after V lost 1 base and J lost 0 bases. The CDR3 is CATSRGDSLSSGNTIYF. Here the CDR3 DNA reads TGTGCCACCAGCAGAGGGGACAGCCTTTCCTCTGGAAACACCATATATTTT.